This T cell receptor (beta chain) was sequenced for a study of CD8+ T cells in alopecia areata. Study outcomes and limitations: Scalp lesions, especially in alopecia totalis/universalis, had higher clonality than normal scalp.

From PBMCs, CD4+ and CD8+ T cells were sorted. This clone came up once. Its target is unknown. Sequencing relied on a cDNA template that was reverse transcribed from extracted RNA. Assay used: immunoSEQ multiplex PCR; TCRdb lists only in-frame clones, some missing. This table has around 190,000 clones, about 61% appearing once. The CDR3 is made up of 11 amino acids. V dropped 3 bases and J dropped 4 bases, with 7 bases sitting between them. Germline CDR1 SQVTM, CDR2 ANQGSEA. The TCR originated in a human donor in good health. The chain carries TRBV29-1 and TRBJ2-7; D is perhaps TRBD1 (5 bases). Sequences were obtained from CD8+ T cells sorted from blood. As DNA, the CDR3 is TGCAGCGTTGAGTCAGGGTACGAGCAGTACTTC. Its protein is CSVESGYEQYF.